A selection of T cell receptor beta chains follows, all from one sample in a study of T-cell memory formation after mild COVID-19. TCRdb passed the 5' RACE reads through MiXCR, listing each CDR3 protein once. The top ten clones hold approximately 14% of a sample with around 150,000 distinct CDR3 sequences, about 15% of them seen once. The sequenced sample consisted of PBMCs or a T cell subset sorted from them (not recorded which). The origin of the receptors is an adult woman who had mild COVID-19 (a few samples of this study predate the infection). Cell type and time point are not known. CDR3s include the opening cysteine and the closing phenylalanine or tryptophan. Fields, in order: D gene, J gene, V gene, clone size, CDR3 DNA, CDR3 protein. D genes are given only for firm matches. A clone size is listed for some rows: how often the clone was seen (once, few, many), or a class if it is expanded.

TRBD2,TRBJ2-1,TRBV7-7,.,TGTGCCAGCAGCTTCGGGGTCGGGGGGGACAATGAGCAGTTCTTC,CASSFGVGGDNEQFF
.,TRBJ2-1,TRBV5-1,many,TGCGCCAGCAGCTTGAATAGCTTAAGCAGTGAGCAGTTCTTC,CASSLNSLSSEQFF
.,TRBJ1-2,TRBV20-1,few,TGCAGTGCTGCCCGGACCTACGCTAACTATGGCTACACCTTC,CSAARTYANYGYTF
.,TRBJ2-7,TRBV7-9,few,TGTGCCAGCAGCCCCGAGACCCGTTACGAGCAGTACTTC,CASSPETRYEQYF
.,TRBJ1-3,TRBV6-6,.,TGTGCCAGCAGGCTATGGAACTCTGGAAACACCATATATTTT,CASRLWNSGNTIYF
.,TRBJ2-1,TRBV3-1,many,TGTGCCAGCACCCGCAACCCGGGACACAAGCAGTTCTTC,CASTRNPGHKQFF
TRBD2,TRBJ2-7,TRBV5-5,.,TGTGCCAGCAGCCAAGTTATTAGCGGGAGTGGTACCTACGAGCAGTACTTC,CASSQVISGSGTYEQYF
.,TRBJ2-1,TRBV29-1,.,TGCAGCGTTGTGCCTACTGGCGGCAATGAGCAGTTCTTC,CSVVPTGGNEQFF
TRBD1,TRBJ1-2,TRBV4-2,few,TGTGCCAGCAGCCCAGGGACAGGGGGCGACTATGGCTACACCTTC,CASSPGTGGDYGYTF
.,TRBJ1-6,TRBV5-5,few,TGTGCCAGCAGCCCCTCCGGGGGTGATTCACCCCTCCACTTT,CASSPSGGDSPLHF
TRBD1,TRBJ2-3,TRBV29-1,.,TGCAGCGTTGAGGGGACAGGGGAGAGCACAGATACGCAGTATTTT,CSVEGTGESTDTQYF
TRBD2,TRBJ2-3,TRBV12-3/TRBV12-4,few,TGTGCCAGCACCAGAAGCGGGGTCGGCACAGATACGCAGTATTTT,CASTRSGVGTDTQYF
.,TRBJ2-1,TRBV11-1,.,TGTGCCAGCAGCCAGTGGGAGGGGGGAGCGGGACTCCTCAATGAGCAGTTCTTC,CASSQWEGGAGLLNEQFF
.,TRBJ2-1,TRBV6-4,few,TGTGCCAGCAGTGTACTCCCTAATGCCCCTAATGAGCAGTTCTTC,CASSVLPNAPNEQFF
TRBD2,TRBJ2-1,TRBV27,.,TGTGCCAGCAGTTCGATAGCGGGAGGGTACAATGAGCAGTTCTTC,CASSSIAGGYNEQFF
.,TRBJ1-1,TRBV11-3,.,TGTGCCAGCAGCTTAAGTGGTCTGGGCGGCACTGAAGCTTTCTTT,CASSLSGLGGTEAFF
.,TRBJ1-3,TRBV7-9,many,TGTGCCAGCAGCTTGACGACAGCTGGAAACACCATATATTTT,CASSLTTAGNTIYF
TRBD1,TRBJ1-1,TRBV12-3/TRBV12-4,few,TGTGCCAGCAGTTTCGGGACAGCCGCTGAAGCTTTCTTT,CASSFGTAAEAFF
.,TRBJ2-3,TRBV5-6,few,TGTGCCAGCAGCGGGGCCCGGAGGGCTACGAGGCAGTATTTT,CASSGARRATRQYF
.,TRBJ2-3,TRBV12-3/TRBV12-4,few,TGTGCCAGCAGTTTAGCCCGATACACAGATACGCAGTATTTT,CASSLARYTDTQYF
.,TRBJ2-5,TRBV18,few,TGTGCCAGCTCGCGGCCTGGGGAAGAGACCCAGTACTTC,CASSRPGEETQYF